This T cell receptor (beta chain) appears in the sequencing data of a study of blood T cell repertoires in COVID-19. CDR3 size: 13 residues. Trimming took off 4 bases at V and 8 bases at J, with 11 bases between the two ends. Germline V gene sequence: CDR1 LGHDT, CDR2 YNNKEL (reference sequence). Assay: immunoSEQ multiplex PCR; the TCRdb copy retains only in-frame clones and omits some. The sample yields a few hundred thousand clones, about 90% seen once. Source material: PBMCs or T cells enriched from blood (not recorded which). The clonotype originates from a woman aged 25 to 39 who had recovered from COVID-19. The chain has TRBV3-1 (or the pseudogene TRBV3-2) and TRBJ2-2; TRBD2 is a possible D gene (6 bases). The CDR3 DNA reads TGTGCCAGCAGCCGACTAGTGTTAGGGGAGCTGTTTTTT. Amino acids: CASSRLVLGELFF.